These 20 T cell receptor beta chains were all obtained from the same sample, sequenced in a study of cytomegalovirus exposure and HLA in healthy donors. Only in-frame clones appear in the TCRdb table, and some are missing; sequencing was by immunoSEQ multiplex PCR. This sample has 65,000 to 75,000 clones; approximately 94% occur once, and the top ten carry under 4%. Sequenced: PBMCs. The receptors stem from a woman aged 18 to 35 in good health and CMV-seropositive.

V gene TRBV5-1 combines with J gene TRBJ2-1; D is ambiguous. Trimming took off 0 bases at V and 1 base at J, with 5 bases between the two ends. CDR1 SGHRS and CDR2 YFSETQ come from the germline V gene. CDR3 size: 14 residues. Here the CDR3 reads CASSLVQSYNEQFF. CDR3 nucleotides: TGCGCCAGCAGCTTGGTACAGTCCTACAATGAGCAGTTCTTC.

The CDR3 here is CASSQDPRVETQYF. The CDR3 DNA is TGCGCCAGCAGCCAAGATCCCAGGGTGGAGACCCAGTACTTC. The chain joins TRBV4-3 to TRBJ2-5, with D possibly being TRBD1 (5 bases). CDR3 length equals 14 residues. Germline-derived CDR1 and CDR2 are LGHNA and YSLEER. Trimming took 0 bases from V and 5 from J, leaving 10 bases between them.

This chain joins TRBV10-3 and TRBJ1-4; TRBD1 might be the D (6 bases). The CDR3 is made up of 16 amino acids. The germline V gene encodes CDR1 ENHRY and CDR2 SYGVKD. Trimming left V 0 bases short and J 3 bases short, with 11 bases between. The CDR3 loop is CAISESTGSANEKLFF. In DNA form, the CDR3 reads TGTGCCATCAGTGAGTCTACAGGGTCCGCTAATGAAAAACTGTTTTTT.

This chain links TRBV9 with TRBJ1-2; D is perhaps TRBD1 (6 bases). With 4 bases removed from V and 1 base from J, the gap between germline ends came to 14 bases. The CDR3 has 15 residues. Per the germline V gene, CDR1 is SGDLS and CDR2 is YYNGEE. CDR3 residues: CASSLTGQSNYGYTF. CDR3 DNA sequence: TGTGCCAGCAGCCTTACAGGGCAGAGTAACTATGGCTACACCTTC.

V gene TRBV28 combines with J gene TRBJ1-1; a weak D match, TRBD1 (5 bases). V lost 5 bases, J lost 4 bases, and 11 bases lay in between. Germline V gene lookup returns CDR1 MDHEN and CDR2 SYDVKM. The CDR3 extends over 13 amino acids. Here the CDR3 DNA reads TGTGCCAGCAGTCACGGGGGACTCACTGAAGCTTTCTTT. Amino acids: CASSHGGLTEAFF.

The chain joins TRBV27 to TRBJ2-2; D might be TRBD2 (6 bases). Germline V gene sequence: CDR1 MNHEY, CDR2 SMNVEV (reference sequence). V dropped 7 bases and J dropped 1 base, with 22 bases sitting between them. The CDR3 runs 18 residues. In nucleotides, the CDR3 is TGTGCCAGCACTTACCGATTAGGGACTTCCGGGAACACCGGGGAGCTGTTTTTT. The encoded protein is CASTYRLGTSGNTGELFF.

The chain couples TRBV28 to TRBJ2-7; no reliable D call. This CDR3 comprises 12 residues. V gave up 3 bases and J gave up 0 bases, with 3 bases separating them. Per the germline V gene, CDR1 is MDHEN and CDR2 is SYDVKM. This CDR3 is CASSFNSYEQYF. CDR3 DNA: TGTGCCAGCAGTTTTAACTCCTACGAGCAGTACTTC.

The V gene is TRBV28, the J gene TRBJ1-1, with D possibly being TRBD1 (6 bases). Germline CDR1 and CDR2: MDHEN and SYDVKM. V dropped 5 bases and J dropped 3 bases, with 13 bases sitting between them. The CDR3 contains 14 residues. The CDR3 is CASSPGGRYTEAFF. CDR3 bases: TGTGCCAGCAGTCCCGGGGGGCGGTACACTGAAGCTTTCTTT.

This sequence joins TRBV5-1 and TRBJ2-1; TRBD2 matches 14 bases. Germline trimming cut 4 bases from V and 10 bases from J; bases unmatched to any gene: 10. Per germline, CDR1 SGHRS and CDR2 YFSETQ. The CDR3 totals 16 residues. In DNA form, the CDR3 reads TGCGCCAGCAGCGTACAGGGACTAGCGGGAGACCGAGAGCAGTTCTTC. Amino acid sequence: CASSVQGLAGDREQFF.

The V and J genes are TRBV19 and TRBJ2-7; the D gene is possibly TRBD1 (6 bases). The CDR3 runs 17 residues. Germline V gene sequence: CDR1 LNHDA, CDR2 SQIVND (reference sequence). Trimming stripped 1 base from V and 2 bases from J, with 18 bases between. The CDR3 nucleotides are TGTGCCAGTAGTATAGCCCTCAAAACAGGGTGGCCCTACGAGCAGTACTTC. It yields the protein CASSIALKTGWPYEQYF.

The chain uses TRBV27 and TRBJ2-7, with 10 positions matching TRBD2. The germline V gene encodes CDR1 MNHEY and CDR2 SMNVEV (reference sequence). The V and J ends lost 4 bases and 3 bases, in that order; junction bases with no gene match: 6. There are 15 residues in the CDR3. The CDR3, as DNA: TGTGCCAGCAGTTCCCCGGGACTAGCGAACTACGAGCAGTACTTC. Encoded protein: CASSSPGLANYEQYF.

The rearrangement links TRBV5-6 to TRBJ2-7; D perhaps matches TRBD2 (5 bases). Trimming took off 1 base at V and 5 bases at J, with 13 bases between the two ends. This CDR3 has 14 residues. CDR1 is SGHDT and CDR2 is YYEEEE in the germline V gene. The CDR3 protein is CASSLTTGNHEQYF. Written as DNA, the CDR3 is TGTGCCAGCAGCTTGACAACGGGGAACCACGAGCAGTACTTC. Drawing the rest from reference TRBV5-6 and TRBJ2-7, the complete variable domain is DAGVTQSPTHLIKTRGQQVTLRCSPKSGHDTVSWYQQALGQGPQFIFQYYEEEERQRGNFPDRFSGHQFPNYSSELNVNALLLGDSALYLCASSLTTGNHEQYFGPGTRLTVT.

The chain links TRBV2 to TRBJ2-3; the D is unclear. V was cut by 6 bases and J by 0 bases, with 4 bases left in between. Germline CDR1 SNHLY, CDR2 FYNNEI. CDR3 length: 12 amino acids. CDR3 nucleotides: TGTGCCAGCAGCGAGAGCACAGATACGCAGTATTTT. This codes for CASSESTDTQYF.

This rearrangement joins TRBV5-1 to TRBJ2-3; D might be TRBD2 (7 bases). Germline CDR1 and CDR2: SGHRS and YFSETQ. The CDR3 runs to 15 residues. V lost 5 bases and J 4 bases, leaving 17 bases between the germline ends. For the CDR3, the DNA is TGCGCCAGCAGGGTAATTCGGGGGGCCGCAGATACGCAGTATTTT. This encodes CASRVIRGAADTQYF.

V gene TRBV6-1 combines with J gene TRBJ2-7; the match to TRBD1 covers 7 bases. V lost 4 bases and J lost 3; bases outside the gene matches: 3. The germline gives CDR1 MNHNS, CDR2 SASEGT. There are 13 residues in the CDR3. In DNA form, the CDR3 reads TGTGCCAGCAGTGTGGGACAGAACTACGAGCAGTACTTC. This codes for CASSVGQNYEQYF.

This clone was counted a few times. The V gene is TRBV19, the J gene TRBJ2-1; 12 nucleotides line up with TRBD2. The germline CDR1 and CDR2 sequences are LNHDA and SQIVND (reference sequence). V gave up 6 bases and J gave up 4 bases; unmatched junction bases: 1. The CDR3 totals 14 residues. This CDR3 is CASRTSGSYNEQFF. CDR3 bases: TGTGCCAGTAGGACTAGCGGGAGTTACAATGAGCAGTTCTTC.

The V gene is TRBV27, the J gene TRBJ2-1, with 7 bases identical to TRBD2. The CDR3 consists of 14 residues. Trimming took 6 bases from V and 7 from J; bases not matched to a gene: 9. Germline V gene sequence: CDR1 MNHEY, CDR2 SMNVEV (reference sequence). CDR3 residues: CASRTLGGPNEQFF. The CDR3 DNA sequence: TGTGCCAGCAGGACGTTGGGAGGGCCAAATGAGCAGTTCTTC.

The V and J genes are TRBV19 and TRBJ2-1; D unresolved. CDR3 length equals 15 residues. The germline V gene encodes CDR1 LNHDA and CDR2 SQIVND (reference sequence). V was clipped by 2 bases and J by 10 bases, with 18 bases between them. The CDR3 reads CASSIKDGGPKEQFF. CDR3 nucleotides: TGTGCCAGTAGTATAAAGGATGGTGGGCCCAAGGAGCAGTTCTTC.

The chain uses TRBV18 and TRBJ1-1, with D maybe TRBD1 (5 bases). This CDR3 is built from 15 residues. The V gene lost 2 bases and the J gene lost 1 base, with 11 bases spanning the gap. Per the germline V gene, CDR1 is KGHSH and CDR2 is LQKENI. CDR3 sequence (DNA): TGTGCCAGCTCACCAGTCACAGGAAAGAACACTGAAGCTTTCTTT. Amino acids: CASSPVTGKNTEAFF.

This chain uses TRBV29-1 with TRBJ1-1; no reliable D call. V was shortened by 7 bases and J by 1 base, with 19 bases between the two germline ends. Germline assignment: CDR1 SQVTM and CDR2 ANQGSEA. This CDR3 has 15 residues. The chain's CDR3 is CSAARDPGSNTEAFF. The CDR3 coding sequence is TGCAGCGCCGCCCGGGATCCAGGCTCGAACACTGAAGCTTTCTTT. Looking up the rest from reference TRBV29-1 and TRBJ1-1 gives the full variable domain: SAVISQKPSRDICQRGTSLTIQCQVDSQVTMMFWYRQQPGQSLTLIATANQGSEATYESGFVIDKFPISRPNLTFSTLTVSNMSPEDSSIYLCSAARDPGSNTEAFFGQGTRLTVV.